Listed below are T cell receptor beta chains from one sample, sequenced in a study of blood T cells in healthy people across ages. TCRdb ran MiXCR on the 5' RACE reads and lists one entry per CDR3 protein. The sample includes under 1,100,000 distinct CDR3 sequences, under 30% of them seen just once. The sample also formed part of further work on T cells of mothers and their children.

Specimen: blood. These receptors were collected from a girl aged 2 to 9 in good health. Each CDR3 is given with its conserved first and last residue.

TRBV18	TRBJ2-1	CASSPREQGLVIQFF
TRBV7-8	TRBJ2-7	CASSTSHSGTGVYEQYF
TRBV19	TRBJ2-1	CASSILAPSSYNEQFF
TRBV27	TRBJ2-7	CATSSQGKEYF
TRBV4-1	TRBJ2-2	CASSQDSPGELFF
TRBV4-1	TRBJ2-2	CASSHYGLNTGELFF
TRBV29-1	TRBJ2-5	CSVLSLDETGAQETQYF
TRBV4-2	TRBJ2-2	CASSQVWNPAGDNTGELFF
TRBV5-5	TRBJ1-1	CASSYDIPMGEAFF
TRBV29-1	TRBJ2-7	CSVVPPGSGRDPYEQYF
TRBV20-1	TRBJ2-1	CGVSTGLRLNNEQFF
TRBV12-3/TRBV12-4	TRBJ1-2	CASRTGADYGYTF
TRBV4-2	TRBJ2-2	CASSAQLGSTGELFF
TRBV9	TRBJ2-3	CASSDGSSDTQYF
TRBV7-9	TRBJ1-1	CASRGTNTEAFF
TRBV10-3	TRBJ2-3	CAIRPGTGGMDTQYF
TRBV5-1	TRBJ1-1	CASSGGEGNTEALF
TRBV5-6	TRBJ2-5	CASSLGSILQETQYF
TRBV6-1	TRBJ2-7	CASSVAGQGGREQYF
TRBV9	TRBJ1-1	CASSLNQGTEAFF
TRBV7-2	TRBJ2-4	CASSLSGGDIQYF
TRBV9	TRBJ1-1	CASSVEGPDTEAFF
TRBV7-9	TRBJ1-4	CASSPAGPFNEKLFF
TRBV5-1	TRBJ2-7	CASRLTVSPSYEQYF
TRBV12-3/TRBV12-4	TRBJ2-2	CASSEKLRDTGELFF
TRBV3-1	TRBJ2-2	CASSQGWGNTGELFF
TRBV19	TRBJ2-3	CASSIGAGSTDTQYF
TRBV12-3/TRBV12-4	TRBJ2-1	CASSLAPSTVNEQFF
TRBV20-1	.	CSARPLIAGGGLYNEQFF
TRBV10-1	TRBJ2-5	CASVLRQETQYF
TRBV12-3/TRBV12-4	TRBJ2-3	CASTYTDTQYF
TRBV11-3	TRBJ2-1	CASSFAGARSYNEQFF
TRBV20-1	.	CSARLPIAGVTYNGQFF
TRBV7-6	TRBJ2-5	CASSIQGASRLGETQYF
TRBV5-1	TRBJ2-7	CASSWASGGNEQYF
TRBV14	.	CASSQPNREQFF
TRBV20-1	TRBJ1-1	CSGLGGNTEAFF
TRBV5-6	TRBJ2-2	CASSLVLNTGELFF
TRBV29-1	TRBJ1-4	CSVGQGSNEKLFF
TRBV28	TRBJ1-1	CASNIHTSTNTEAFF
TRBV28	TRBJ1-1	CASSYARLLLGAEAFF
TRBV6-2/TRBV6-3	TRBJ2-1	CASSPTAGINEQFF